This TCR beta chain was profiled in a study of OX40 agonist ivuxolimab in advanced cancers. Germline assignment: CDR1 MNHEY and CDR2 SMNVEV (reference sequence). The CDR3 runs to 19 residues. V was trimmed by 0 bases and J by 3 bases, leaving 18 bases between them. The protocol was immunoSEQ multiplex PCR, while the TCRdb copy is restricted to in-frame clones and leaves out a portion. This table has roughly 53,000 clones, about 93% appearing once. The V call is TRBV27, the J call TRBJ1-6; D uncertain. The source of this sequence is an adult with an advanced solid tumor such as melanoma, head and neck, liver or kidney cancer. This specimen was CD4+ or CD8+ T cells sorted from blood, taken in a trial of the OX40 agonist ivuxolimab. CDR3 residues: CASSLSNYYSGNYNSPLHF. The CDR3 DNA reads as TGTGCCAGCAGTTTATCGAATTATTACAGCGGAAACTATAATTCACCCCTCCACTTT.